The present entry profiles one T cell receptor (beta chain) with its context. This entry belongs to a study of T cell changes during pregnancy in multiple sclerosis. CDR1 and CDR2 from the germline V gene are LGHNA and YNFKEQ. CDR3 length: 19 amino acids. V shed 2 bases, J shed 7 bases, and the junction held 11 bases outside the gene matches. The assay was immunoSEQ multiplex PCR, and TCRdb's table has in-frame clones only and misses some. This sample has 60,000 or so clones, with roughly 93% found just once. The sample consisted of CD4+ T cells from peripheral blood mononuclear cells, taken before pregnancy. The V call is TRBV4-2, the J call TRBJ2-2; 15 positions agree with TRBD2. This sequence originates from a female donor with multiple sclerosis, enrolled in a pregnancy study. The CDR3 coding sequence is TGTGCCAGCAGCCAATATGAGGGACTAGCGGGAGGCGGTGGCGGGGAGCTGTTTTTT. It specifies CASSQYEGLAGGGGGELFF.